These 15 T cell receptor beta chains came from one sample sequenced in a study of cytomegalovirus exposure and HLA in healthy donors. A multiplex PCR was run with 60 Vbeta primers and 13 Jbeta primers. Data came from immunoSEQ multiplex PCR; TCRdb stores just in-frame clones and leaves some out. The sample holds over 85,000 clones, 86% seen once. The source material was PBMCs. The receptors derive from a man aged 35 to 55 in good health and CMV-seronegative.

The V gene is TRBV5-1, the J gene TRBJ2-7, with 13 bases fitting TRBD2. The CDR3 is made up of 17 amino acids. After removal of 3 bases from V and 0 bases from J, the junction contained 6 bases not matched to a gene. Germline CDR1 and CDR2: SGHRS and YFSETQ. CDR3 loop: CASSWGLAGPGSYEQYF. The CDR3, as DNA: TGCGCCAGCAGCTGGGGACTAGCGGGGCCTGGCTCCTACGAGCAGTACTTC.

This clone has only a few counts. The J gene is TRBJ2-7, the V gene TRBV4-3; 7 bases map to TRBD1. The ends lost 2 bases at V and 6 bases at J; junction bases unmatched: 7. The CDR3 loop spans 14 amino acids. Per germline, CDR1 LGHNA and CDR2 YSLEER. The CDR3: CASSQMTGRGEQYF. The CDR3, as DNA: TGCGCCAGCAGCCAAATGACAGGGCGAGGCGAGCAGTACTTC.

This sequence joins TRBV27 and TRBJ2-7; D perhaps matches TRBD1 (6 bases). V lost 6 bases, J lost 3 bases, and 18 bases lay in between. The germline V gene encodes CDR1 MNHEY and CDR2 SMNVEV (reference sequence). The CDR3 is 15 residues long. CDR3 nucleotide sequence: TGTGCCAGCAGGGCCTCAGGGGCTGGGGTCTACGAGCAGTACTTC. Translating it yields CASRASGAGVYEQYF.

This chain uses TRBV5-1 with TRBJ1-2; possibly TRBD1 for D (5 bases). CDR1 SGHRS and CDR2 YFSETQ come from the germline V gene. The CDR3 is 16 amino acids. The V end lost 1 base, the J end lost 2 bases, and 15 bases lay between the germline ends. CDR3 protein: CASSLFVQGENYGYTF. The CDR3 coding sequence is TGCGCCAGCAGCTTGTTTGTGCAGGGCGAAAACTATGGCTACACCTTC.

The chain has TRBV18 and TRBJ2-7; D remains ambiguous. Trimming shortened V by 6 bases and J by 1 base, and 10 bases separated the two germline ends. The germline V gene encodes CDR1 KGHSH and CDR2 LQKENI. The CDR3 runs 13 residues. CDR3 region: CASSPLSSYEQYF. The CDR3 DNA follows: TGTGCCAGCTCGCCGCTATCGTCCTACGAGCAGTACTTC.

The genes are TRBV7-2 and TRBJ2-5; 11 bases are shared with TRBD2. The ends lost 6 bases at V and 9 bases at J; junction bases unmatched: 12. The CDR3 extends over 15 amino acids. Per germline, CDR1 SGHTA and CDR2 FQGNSA. CDR3 DNA: TGTGCCAGCAGTCCCGGACTAGCGGGTGTGGGGGCCCAGTACTTC. It translates to CASSPGLAGVGAQYF.

Here the CDR3 reads CASSFHGRDTEAFF. For the CDR3, the DNA is TGTGCCAGCAGCTTTCACGGGAGGGACACTGAAGCTTTCTTT. The V gene is TRBV7-9, the J gene TRBJ1-1; D remains unclear. There are 14 residues in the CDR3. Germline CDR1 is SEHNR and CDR2 is FQNEAQ (reference sequence). Trimming took 3 bases from V and 3 from J, leaving 11 bases between them.

The chain uses TRBV2 and TRBJ2-2, with D maybe TRBD2 (7 bases). The length of the CDR3 is 15 residues. Germline V gives CDR1 SNHLY, CDR2 FYNNEI. V gave up 3 bases and J gave up 7 bases, with 15 bases separating them. The CDR3 protein is CASSESTRGLGELFF. In DNA, the CDR3 is TGTGCCAGCAGTGAGAGTACGCGGGGGCTCGGGGAGCTGTTTTTT.

V usage is TRBV28 and J usage is TRBJ1-1, with TRBD1 as a possible D gene (6 bases). Germline CDR1 reads MDHEN; CDR2 reads SYDVKM. This CDR3 is built from 12 residues. Trimming stripped 5 bases from V and 5 bases from J, with 9 bases between. The CDR3 reads CASSNRVTEAFF. The CDR3, as DNA: TGTGCCAGCAGTAACAGGGTTACTGAAGCTTTCTTT.

The V and J genes are TRBV20-1 and TRBJ1-6; D call uncertain. Germline CDR1 and CDR2: DFQATT and SNEGSKA (reference sequence). The CDR3 runs to 11 residues. V dropped 7 bases and J dropped 9 bases, with 10 bases sitting between them. The CDR3 region has the DNA TGCAGTGTCTCGAGTTTTTCACCCCTCCACTTT. Residues: CSVSSFSPLHF.

V and J are TRBV28 and TRBJ2-5, with 11 bases aligning to TRBD2. After removal of 7 bases from V and 3 bases from J, the junction contained 10 bases not matched to a gene. Germline loops: CDR1 MDHEN, CDR2 SYDVKM. There are 16 residues in the CDR3. The CDR3 nucleotides read TGTGCCAGCACCGTGACGACTAGCGGGAAAAAAGAGACCCAGTACTTC. Amino acid sequence: CASTVTTSGKKETQYF.

The chain has TRBV28 and TRBJ1-1; 7 bases are a match to TRBD1. CDR3 length: 12 amino acids. V lost 2 bases, J lost 8 bases, and 2 bases stayed unmatched. Germline lookup yields CDR1 MDHEN and CDR2 SYDVKM. CDR3 in DNA: TGTGCCAGCAGTTTAATGGGACAGGAAGCTTTCTTT. Translating gives CASSLMGQEAFF.

The rearrangement uses TRBV7-2 and TRBJ2-7; the D gene is possibly TRBD1 (5 bases). CDR1 SGHTA and CDR2 FQGNSA come from the germline V gene. Trimming shortened V by 5 bases and J by 3 bases, and 17 bases separated the two germline ends. This CDR3 spans 15 amino acids. The CDR3 spells CASSPLPTAGYEQYF. DNA of the CDR3: TGTGCCAGCAGCCCCCTTCCGACAGCTGGCTACGAGCAGTACTTC. The full variable domain, completed using reference TRBV7-2 and TRBJ2-7, is GAGVSQSPSNKVTEKGKDVELRCDPISGHTALYWYRQSLGQGLEFLIYFQGNSAPDKSGLPSDRFSAERTGGSVSTLTIQRTQQEDSAVYLCASSPLPTAGYEQYFGPGTRLTVT.

This clone was found once. The chain combines TRBV7-2 with TRBJ2-3; D possibly corresponds to TRBD2 (5 bases). Trimming removed 5 bases at V and 5 bases at J, with 20 bases between. The CDR3 spans 16 residues. Per the germline V gene, CDR1 is SGHTA and CDR2 is FQGNSA. The CDR3 region is CASSQPRIGSGDTQYF. The CDR3 nucleotides are TGTGCCAGCAGCCAACCGCGGATTGGGAGCGGAGATACGCAGTATTTT. Filled out from reference TRBV7-2 and TRBJ2-3, the complete variable domain reads GAGVSQSPSNKVTEKGKDVELRCDPISGHTALYWYRQSLGQGLEFLIYFQGNSAPDKSGLPSDRFSAERTGGSVSTLTIQRTQQEDSAVYLCASSQPRIGSGDTQYFGPGTRLTVL.

This chain connects TRBV5-1 to TRBJ1-5; TRBD1 matches 8 bases. The CDR3 totals 14 residues. Germline lookup yields CDR1 SGHRS and CDR2 YFSETQ. V was pared by 4 bases and J by 6 bases, with 6 bases of the junction left unmatched. The CDR3 protein is CASSLGTGGQPQHF. The CDR3 DNA follows: TGCGCCAGCAGCCTCGGGACAGGTGGTCAGCCCCAGCATTTT.